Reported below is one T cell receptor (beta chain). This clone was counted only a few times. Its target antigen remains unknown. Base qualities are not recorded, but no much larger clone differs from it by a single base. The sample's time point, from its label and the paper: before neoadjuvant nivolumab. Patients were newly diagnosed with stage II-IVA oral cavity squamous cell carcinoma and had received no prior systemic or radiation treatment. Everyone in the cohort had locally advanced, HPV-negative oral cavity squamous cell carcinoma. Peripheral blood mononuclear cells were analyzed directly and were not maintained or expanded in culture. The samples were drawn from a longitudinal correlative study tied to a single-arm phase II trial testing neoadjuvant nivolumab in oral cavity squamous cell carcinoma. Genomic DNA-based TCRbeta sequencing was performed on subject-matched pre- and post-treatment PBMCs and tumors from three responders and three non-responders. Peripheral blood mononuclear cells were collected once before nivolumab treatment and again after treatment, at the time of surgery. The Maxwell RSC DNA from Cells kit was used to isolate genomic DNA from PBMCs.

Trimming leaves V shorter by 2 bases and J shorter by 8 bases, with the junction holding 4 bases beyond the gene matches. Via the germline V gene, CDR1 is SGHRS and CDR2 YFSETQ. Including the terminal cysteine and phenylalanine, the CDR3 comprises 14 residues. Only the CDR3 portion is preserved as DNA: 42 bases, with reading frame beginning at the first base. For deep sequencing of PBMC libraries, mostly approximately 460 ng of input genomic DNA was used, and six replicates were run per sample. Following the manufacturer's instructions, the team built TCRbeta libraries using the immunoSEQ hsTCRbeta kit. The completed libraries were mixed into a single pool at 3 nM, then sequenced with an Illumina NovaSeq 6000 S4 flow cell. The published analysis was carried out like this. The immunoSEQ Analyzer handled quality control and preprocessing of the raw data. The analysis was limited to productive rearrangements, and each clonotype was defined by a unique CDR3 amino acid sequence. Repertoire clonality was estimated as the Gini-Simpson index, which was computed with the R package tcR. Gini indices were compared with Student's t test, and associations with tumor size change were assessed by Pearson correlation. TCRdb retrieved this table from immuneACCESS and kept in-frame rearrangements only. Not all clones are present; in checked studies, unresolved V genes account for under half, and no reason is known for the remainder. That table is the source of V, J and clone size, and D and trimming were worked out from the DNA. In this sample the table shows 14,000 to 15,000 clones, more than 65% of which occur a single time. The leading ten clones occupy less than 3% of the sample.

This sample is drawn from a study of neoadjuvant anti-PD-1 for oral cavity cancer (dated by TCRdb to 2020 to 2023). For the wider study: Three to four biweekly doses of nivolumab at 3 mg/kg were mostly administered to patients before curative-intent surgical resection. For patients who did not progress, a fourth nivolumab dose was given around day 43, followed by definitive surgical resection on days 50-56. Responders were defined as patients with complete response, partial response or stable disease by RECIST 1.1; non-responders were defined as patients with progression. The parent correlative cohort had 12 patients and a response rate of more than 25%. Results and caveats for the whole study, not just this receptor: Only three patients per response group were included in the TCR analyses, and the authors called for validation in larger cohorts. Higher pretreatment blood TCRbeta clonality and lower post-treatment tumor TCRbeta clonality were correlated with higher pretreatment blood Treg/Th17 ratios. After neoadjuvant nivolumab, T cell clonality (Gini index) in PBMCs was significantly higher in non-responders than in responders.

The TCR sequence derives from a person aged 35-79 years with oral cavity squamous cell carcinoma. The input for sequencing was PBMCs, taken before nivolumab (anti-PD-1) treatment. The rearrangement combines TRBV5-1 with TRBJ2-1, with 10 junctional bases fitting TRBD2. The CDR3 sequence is CASSFGLAADEQFF. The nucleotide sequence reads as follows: TGCGCCAGCAGCTTCGGACTAGCGGCGGATGAGCAGTTCTTC.